These 20 T cell receptor beta chains share one sample of origin, sequenced in a study of T cell clonotyping in hematopoietic cell transplantation. Using immunoSEQ multiplex PCR, the repertoire was profiled, and TCRdb retains in-frame clones only, with some absent. In the table there are roughly 6,800 clones, approximately 87% of which are singletons. This specimen consisted of PBMCs, obtained 100 days after allogeneic stem cell transplant. The receptors stem from a male patient aged 50 to 60 who had an allogeneic stem cell transplant from a related donor, so the T cells may come from the graft donor. Some clones in this sample may be carry-over from other donors' samples.

The chain links TRBV10-3 to TRBJ2-5; the match to TRBD1 covers 8 bases. The DNA end is more similar to TRBJ2-7, so the J call may be wrong. CDR3 length: 15 amino acids. Germline V gene lookup returns CDR1 ENHRY and CDR2 SYGVKD. The DNA for the CDR3 is TGTGCCATCAGTGACCAGGGGGCGCCCCCCTACGAGCAGTACTTC. Its protein product is CAISDQGAPPYEQYF.

This clone is a singleton in its sample. The V gene is TRBV29-1, the J gene TRBJ1-3; D not certain. V was cut by 4 bases and J by 4 bases, with 11 bases left in between. Germline V CDR1 and CDR2: SQVTM, ANQGSEA. The CDR3 has 13 residues. This CDR3 is CSVAPISGNTIYF. DNA of the CDR3: TGCAGCGTTGCCCCTATCTCCGGAAACACCATATATTTT.

This chain links TRBV27 with TRBJ2-7; D uncertain. Germline V gene data show CDR1 as MNHEY and CDR2 as SMNVEV (reference sequence). The CDR3 is 13 amino acids. V was pared by 2 bases and J by 4 bases, with 9 bases between. CDR3 loop: CASSLRLLYEQYF. Here the CDR3 DNA reads TGTGCCAGCAGTTTACGGCTTCTTTACGAGCAGTACTTC.

V is TRBV19 and J is TRBJ1-5; 7 nucleotides match TRBD1. J gave up 4 bases and V 7 bases, and 7 bases lay outside the gene matches. The CDR3 consists of 14 residues. The V gene's germline CDR1 is LNHDA and CDR2 SQIVND (reference sequence). CDR3 residues: CASMRQGWNQPQHF. CDR3 nucleotide sequence: TGTGCCAGTATGAGACAGGGTTGGAATCAGCCCCAGCATTTT. The variable domain in full, with the rest retrieved from reference TRBV19 and TRBJ1-5, is DGGITQSPKYLFRKEGQNVTLSCEQNLNHDAMYWYRQDPGQGLRLIYYSQIVNDFQKGDIAEGYSVSREKKESFPLTVTSAQKNPTAFYLCASMRQGWNQPQHFGDGTRLSIL.

The V and J genes are TRBV25-1 and TRBJ2-7; D is perhaps TRBD2 (5 bases). In germline, CDR1 is MGHDK, CDR2 SYGVNS. Trimming removed 1 base from V and 6 bases from J, with 10 bases in between. This CDR3 is 13 amino acids long. CDR3 in amino acids: CASSELRASEQYF. The CDR3 coding sequence is TGTGCCAGCAGTGAATTGCGGGCGTCCGAGCAGTACTTC.

The V gene is TRBV27, the J gene TRBJ2-5, with 7 positions matching TRBD1. The junction had 10 bases not matched to a gene; V was cut back by 6 bases and J by 3 bases. CDR1 MNHEY and CDR2 SMNVEV come from the germline V gene (reference sequence). The CDR3 contains 15 residues. This CDR3 reads CASSPPDRVKETQYF. The CDR3 bases are TGTGCCAGCAGCCCCCCCGACAGGGTGAAAGAGACCCAGTACTTC.

This chain links TRBV7-9 with TRBJ2-7; D perhaps matches TRBD1 (6 bases). CDR3 length: 14 residues. V was shortened by 1 base and J by 2 bases, with 9 bases between the two germline ends. Germline V gives CDR1 SEHNR, CDR2 FQNEAQ (reference sequence). Here the CDR3 reads CASSLDRVPYEQYF. CDR3 in DNA: TGTGCCAGCAGCTTAGACAGGGTACCCTACGAGCAGTACTTC.

This clone was recorded once. Written as DNA, the CDR3 is TGTGCCAGCAGTGGATCCACCGGAACAGTCAGCAATCAGCCCCAGCATTTT. Translation: CASSGSTGTVSNQPQHF. The chain couples TRBV25-1 to TRBJ1-5; D unresolved. Trimming pared 4 bases from V and 1 base from J, leaving 17 bases between. CDR3 length: 17 residues. Germline V gene lookup returns CDR1 MGHDK and CDR2 SYGVNS. Drawing the rest from reference TRBV25-1 and TRBJ1-5, the complete variable domain is EADIYQTPRYLVIGTGKKITLECSQTMGHDKMYWYQQDPGMELHLIHYSYGVNSTEKGDLSSESTVSRIRTEHFPLTLESARPSHTSQYLCASSGSTGTVSNQPQHFGDGTRLSIL.

This chain links TRBV2 with TRBJ2-1; 10 bases match TRBD1. CDR3 length: 11 residues. CDR1 SNHLY and CDR2 FYNNEI come from the germline V gene. V lost 6 bases, J lost 13 bases, and 3 bases stayed unmatched. The CDR3 DNA reads as TGTGCCAGCAGCGGACAGGGGGTTCAGTTCTTC. Its translation is CASSGQGVQFF. The full variable domain, rest sourced from reference TRBV2 and TRBJ2-1, is EPEVTQTPSHQVTQMGQEVILRCVPISNHLYFYWYRQILGQKVEFLVSFYNNEISEKSEIFDDQFSVERPDGSNFTLKIRSTKLEDSAMYFCASSGQGVQFFGPGTRLTVL.

This clone was seen a handful of times. This chain joins TRBV6-5 and TRBJ2-5; TRBD2 agrees at 7 bases. The J call could be wrong; TRBJ2-7 is a better fit for the DNA end. Per the germline V gene, CDR1 is MNHEY and CDR2 is SVGAGI. This CDR3 has 14 residues. This CDR3 is CASSYKGGEYEQYF. In nucleotides, the CDR3 is TGTGCCAGCAGTTACAAGGGAGGGGAGTACGAGCAGTACTTC.

The rearrangement joins TRBV6-5 to TRBJ2-1, with 11 bases matching TRBD1. Germline loops: CDR1 MNHEY, CDR2 SVGAGI. CDR3 length: 14 amino acids. J was trimmed by 6 bases and V by 5 bases; bases with no gene match: 3. CDR3 protein: CASSPGTGGNEQFF. Written as DNA, the CDR3 is TGTGCCAGCAGTCCCGGGACAGGGGGCAATGAGCAGTTCTTC.

V and J are TRBV5-1 and TRBJ1-1; no reliable D call. Trimming took off 1 base at V and 2 bases at J, with 6 bases between the two ends. The germline V gene encodes CDR1 SGHRS and CDR2 YFSETQ. CDR3 length equals 13 residues. The CDR3 region has the DNA TGCGCCAGCAGCTTGATCAGTAACACTGAAGCTTTCTTT. Its translation: CASSLISNTEAFF.

The count of this clone is one. This chain joins TRBV4-3 and TRBJ1-4; 8 positions match TRBD1. The CDR3 totals 14 residues. V dropped 6 bases and J dropped 6; count of bases not matched to a gene: 6. The V gene's germline CDR1 is LGHNA and CDR2 YSLEER. The DNA for the CDR3 is TGCGCCAGCAGTGAACAGGGGGTTGATGAAAAACTGTTTTTT. Its protein is CASSEQGVDEKLFF.

A note on this clone: Being one base from a much bigger clone, this may be a read error. Other nucleotide sequences in the sample specify the same CDR3. The J gene is TRBJ1-1, the V gene TRBV11-3, with unresolved D. From germline, CDR1 is SGHNT and CDR2 YENEEA. The CDR3 has 15 amino acids. Trimming took 1 base from V and 3 from J, leaving 12 bases between them. In nucleotides, the CDR3 is TGTGCCAGCAGCTTAGGGCCGGTTGGATACACTGAAGCTTTCTTT. Translating gives CASSLGPVGYTEAFF.

The chain carries TRBV6-5 and TRBJ2-7, with TRBD2 identical over 11 bases. CDR1 is MNHEY and CDR2 is SVGAGI in the germline V gene. This CDR3 has 16 residues. V lost 2 bases, J lost 2 bases, and 5 bases stayed unmatched. The CDR3: CASSYAGTSGAYEQYF. CDR3 DNA sequence: TGTGCCAGCAGTTACGCCGGGACTAGCGGCGCCTACGAGCAGTACTTC.

The chain is built from TRBV5-6 and TRBJ1-2; the D gene is possibly TRBD1 (6 bases). This CDR3 contains 14 residues. The germline gives CDR1 SGHDT, CDR2 YYEEEE. Trimming stripped 6 bases from V and 6 bases from J, with 18 bases between. The CDR3 DNA reads as TGTGCCAGCACCCGGATTGGGGGGCTCGATGGCTACACCTTC. It yields the protein CASTRIGGLDGYTF.

The V and J genes are TRBV25-1 and TRBJ1-2, with D tentatively TRBD1 (6 bases). The germline gives CDR1 MGHDK, CDR2 SYGVNS. V was trimmed by 7 bases and J by 0 bases, leaving 15 bases between them. The CDR3 is 15 amino acids. CDR3 in amino acids: CASMSQGTANYGYTF. CDR3 coding DNA: TGTGCCAGCATGTCTCAGGGGACCGCTAACTATGGCTACACCTTC.

V and J are TRBV15 and TRBJ1-2; 7 positions match TRBD1. Germline V gene data show CDR1 as LNHNV and CDR2 as YYDKDF (reference sequence). There are 16 residues in the CDR3. Trimming cost V 3 bases and J 8 bases; bases outside gene matches: 15. The CDR3 bases are TGTGCCACCAGCAGGACAGGGTCGGTTGCGTTGGGCGGCTACACCTTC. Translation gives CATSRTGSVALGGYTF.

J is TRBJ1-5 and V is TRBV25-1; 8 bases are shared with TRBD1. There are 15 residues in the CDR3. Looked up from germline, CDR1 is MGHDK and CDR2 is SYGVNS. V shed 1 base and J 4 bases; nucleotides not matched to a gene: 3. The CDR3 coding sequence is TGTGCCAGCAGTGAATCAGGGGGCTGGAATCAGCCCCAGCATTTT. Translating gives CASSESGGWNQPQHF.

This clone came up once. This chain connects TRBV7-9 to TRBJ2-3; D ambiguous. This CDR3 is 12 amino acids long. Trimming removed 5 bases at V and 0 bases at J, with 3 bases between. Germline-derived CDR1 and CDR2 are SEHNR and FQNEAQ (reference sequence). For the CDR3, the DNA is TGTGCCAGCAGCCTTAGCACAGATACGCAGTATTTT. It yields the protein CASSLSTDTQYF. The complete variable domain, with remaining parts taken from reference TRBV7-9 and TRBJ2-3, reads DTGVSQNPRHKITKRGQNVTFRCDPISEHNRLYWYRQTLGQGPEFLTYFQNEAQLEKSRLLSDRFSAERPKGSFSTLEIQRTEQGDSAMYLCASSLSTDTQYFGPGTRLTVL.